This T cell receptor (beta chain) was retrieved from a study of CD8+ T cells in alopecia areata. In the study overall: Tofacitinib treatment spanned 6 to 18 months, with 6 months off drug afterward. Whole-study findings and limits: Clonality in the scalp and expanded CD8+ clones ranked among the top 100 were significantly decreased by tofacitinib.

Isolated RNA was reverse transcribed into cDNA used as the sequencing template. Sequenced by immunoSEQ multiplex PCR; TCRdb stores in-frame clones only, minus some. The sample has 95,000 to 100,000 clones, roughly two thirds seen once. In regard to this clone: Antigen: not known.

The sample's treatment: oral pan-JAK inhibitor, 5-10 mg twice daily. Patients with alopecia areata provided lesional scalp punch biopsies as well as peripheral blood. It was from PBMCs that CD4+ and CD8+ T cells were sorted. The sequence was collected from a human donor with alopecia areata. This specimen consisted of CD8+ T cells sorted from blood, obtained at week 4, from a patient treated with tofacitinib.

CDR3 DNA sequence: TGTGCCAGCAGTTCCGCCGCGAATAGGAATTGGGGGACAGTAATCAATGAGCAGTTCTTC. It is translated as CASSSAANRNWGTVINEQFF. This chain links TRBV28 with TRBJ2-1, with TRBD1 matching 7 bases. With V trimmed by 4 bases and J by 6 bases, 24 bases remained unmatched. The CDR3 is 20 residues long. Germline V gene lookup returns CDR1 MDHEN and CDR2 SYDVKM.